One sample yielded the 3 T cell receptor beta chains listed below, sequenced in a study of cytotoxic CD8 clonotypes in ibrutinib-treated CLL (dated by TCRdb to the early 2020s). The sample's time point, from its label and the paper: about twelve months on ibrutinib. To prepare the library, the immunoSEQ multiplex PCR assay was applied. TCRdb took over this immuneACCESS table, retaining in-frame rearrangements with V and J assigned. Such tables are incomplete; in checked studies, under half of the missing clones stem from an unresolved V gene, and the remainder is unexplained. This sample has about 63,000 clones in its table, and roughly 57% of those were observed once. The ten largest clones add up to roughly 15% of the sample. Material: PBMCs, obtained after 12 months of ibrutinib treatment. All receptors derive from a human donor with chronic lymphocytic leukemia.

In this sample, this clone turned up a few times. The chain combines TRBV6-1 with TRBJ2-7; TRBD2 matches at 8 bases. V lost 0 bases, J lost 4 bases, and 5 bases stayed unmatched. This CDR3 is 15 amino acids long. In germline, CDR1 is MNHNS, CDR2 SASEGT. The CDR3 DNA reads as TGTGCCAGCAGTGAAGCACTCGGGAGGGGATACGAGCAGTACTTC. This encodes CASSEALGRGYEQYF.

This clone has a handful of counts. This chain uses TRBV5-1 with TRBJ2-5; possibly TRBD2 for D (5 bases). Germline loops: CDR1 SGHRS, CDR2 YFSETQ. The V end was cut by 4 bases, the J end by 5 bases, with 27 bases between. This CDR3 has 18 amino acids. The CDR3 reads CASSTYSLDWRFGETQYF. The CDR3 nucleotides read TGCGCCAGCAGCACATATTCCCTGGACTGGCGGTTCGGTGAGACCCAGTACTTC.

A few counts support this clone. This sequence joins TRBV7-7 and TRBJ2-2; TRBD1 agrees at 9 bases. CDR1 is SSHAT, CDR2 FNYEAQ, per germline (reference sequence). V shed 5 bases, J shed 4 bases, and the junction held 11 bases outside the gene matches. The CDR3 is 17 residues long. CDR3 region: CASSPRAGTGTTGELFF. CDR3 nucleotide sequence: TGTGCCAGCAGCCCTCGAGCCGGGACAGGGACCACCGGGGAGCTGTTTTTT.